Listed here are 26 T cell receptor beta chains from one sample, sequenced in a study of beta chain features in type 1 diabetes. Investigators reverse transcribed all isolated RNA, so they sequenced expressed TCRB transcripts. Assay used: immunoSEQ multiplex PCR; TCRdb lists only in-frame clones, some missing. Of 900,000 or so clones in the sample, about a sixth were seen once. Specimen: naive CD4+ T cells from blood. The source is a woman younger than 30 in good health.

This clone came up a few times. The chain links TRBV27 to TRBJ2-7, with D possibly matching TRBD1 (6 bases). The CDR3 totals 17 residues. Germline V lookup: CDR1 MNHEY, CDR2 SMNVEV (reference sequence). Trimming took 8 bases from V and 5 from J, leaving 28 bases between them. In DNA, the CDR3 is TGTGCCAGCGGTGGGGGCAAGGGGATAACCGCTGGTCACGAGCAGTACTTC. Protein product: CASGGGKGITAGHEQYF.

J is TRBJ2-7 and V is TRBV5-6; TRBD2 agrees at 10 bases. This CDR3 is 14 amino acids long. The germline V gene has CDR1 SGHDT and CDR2 YYEEEE. Losses at the gene ends were 3 bases for V and 4 bases for J; bases not matched to a gene: 4. The CDR3 here is CASSSLAGFYEQYF. CDR3 DNA sequence: TGTGCCAGCAGCTCACTAGCGGGATTTTACGAGCAGTACTTC. Full variable domain (rest looked up from reference TRBV5-6 and TRBJ2-7): DAGVTQSPTHLIKTRGQQVTLRCSPKSGHDTVSWYQQALGQGPQFIFQYYEEEERQRGNFPDRFSGHQFPNYSSELNVNALLLGDSALYLCASSSLAGFYEQYFGPGTRLTVT.

The chain joins TRBV19 to TRBJ1-5; D may be TRBD1 (5 bases). This CDR3 region has 15 residues. Per the germline V gene, CDR1 is LNHDA and CDR2 is SQIVND (reference sequence). The V and J ends lost 7 bases and 5 bases respectively, with 18 bases between them. The CDR3 sequence: CASIDQGGGDQPQHF. The CDR3 DNA follows: TGTGCCAGTATCGACCAGGGCGGTGGCGATCAGCCCCAGCATTTT. Using reference TRBV19 and TRBJ1-5 for the parts outside the CDR3, the full variable domain is DGGITQSPKYLFRKEGQNVTLSCEQNLNHDAMYWYRQDPGQGLRLIYYSQIVNDFQKGDIAEGYSVSREKKESFPLTVTSAQKNPTAFYLCASIDQGGGDQPQHFGDGTRLSIL.

The rearrangement links TRBV5-4 to TRBJ1-2, with 9 positions matching TRBD1. There are 14 residues in the CDR3. The germline V gene has CDR1 SGHNT and CDR2 YYREEE (reference sequence). V lost 1 base to trimming and J lost 4 bases; unmatched junction nucleotides: 2. In DNA, the CDR3 is TGTGCCAGCAGCTTGAGGGACAGGGTCTATGGCTACACCTTC. It translates to CASSLRDRVYGYTF.

CDR3 bases: TGTGCCAGCAGTCGCGACGCGGGAGGGGTTGAGCAGTTCTTC. This translates into CASSRDAGGVEQFF. The rearrangement links TRBV6-5 to TRBJ2-1, with 9 bases identical to TRBD2. The CDR3 contains 14 residues. V shed 5 bases, J shed 9 bases, and the junction held 8 bases outside the gene matches. Per the germline V gene, CDR1 is MNHEY and CDR2 is SVGAGI.

CDR3 amino acids: CASSGGGNQPQHF. Written as DNA, the CDR3 is TGTGCCAGCAGCGGGGGGGGAAATCAGCCCCAGCATTTT. The chain carries TRBV7-6 and TRBJ1-5; tentatively, D is TRBD1 (5 bases). Trimming shortened V by 5 bases and J by 4 bases, and 9 bases separated the two germline ends. The CDR3 spans 13 residues. Germline V gene data show CDR1 as SGHVS and CDR2 as FNYEAQ. Complete variable domain (other parts from reference TRBV7-6 and TRBJ1-5): GAGVSQSPRYKVTKRGQDVALRCDPISGHVSLYWYRQALGQGPEFLTYFNYEAQQDKSGLPNDRFSAERPEGSISTLTIQRTEQRDSAMYRCASSGGGNQPQHFGDGTRLSIL.

The chain employs TRBV4-3 and TRBJ2-7; the D gene is possibly TRBD2 (5 bases). Trimming took off 1 base at V and 4 bases at J, with 14 bases between the two ends. Germline V gene data show CDR1 as LGHNA and CDR2 as YSLEER. The CDR3 loop spans 15 amino acids. CDR3 DNA sequence: TGCGCCAGCAGCCAAGCACCGGGAAATTTGTACGAGCAGTACTTC. This codes for CASSQAPGNLYEQYF.

The chain links TRBV9 to TRBJ2-2, with TRBD1 matching over 7 bases. The CDR3 has 17 residues. J lost 1 base, V lost 6 bases, and 12 bases had no gene match. From germline, CDR1 is SGDLS and CDR2 YYNGEE. CDR3 in amino acids: CASTSTKGAGNTGELFF. CDR3 in DNA: TGTGCCAGCACCAGTACGAAGGGGGCGGGGAACACCGGGGAGCTGTTTTTT.

V gene TRBV28 combines with J gene TRBJ1-5, with 7 positions matching TRBD1. CDR1 is MDHEN and CDR2 is SYDVKM in the germline V gene. The CDR3 is 13 residues long. J gave up 7 bases and V 3 bases, and 3 bases lay outside the gene matches. The CDR3, as DNA: TGTGCCAGCAGTTTGGACAGGACCCAGCCCCAGCATTTT. Protein sequence: CASSLDRTQPQHF.

The chain carries TRBV27 and TRBJ2-7; TRBD2 matches at 12 bases. The length of the CDR3 is 15 residues. Unmatched junction bases numbered 7, after V lost 6 bases and J lost 4 bases. CDR1 and CDR2 from the germline V gene are MNHEY and SMNVEV (reference sequence). The CDR3 is CASRKLAGGQYEQYF. CDR3 bases: TGTGCCAGCAGAAAACTAGCGGGAGGCCAATACGAGCAGTACTTC.

This clone was observed a few times. The J gene is TRBJ2-6, the V gene TRBV7-9; D ambiguous. The CDR3 totals 14 residues. Germline V gene lookup returns CDR1 SEHNR and CDR2 FQNEAQ (reference sequence). V was cut by 5 bases and J by 1 base, with 6 bases left in between. CDR3 amino acids: CASSPKSGANVLTF. As DNA, the CDR3 is TGTGCCAGCAGCCCGAAGTCTGGGGCCAACGTCCTGACTTTC.

V is TRBV28 and J is TRBJ1-5; no definite D call. V was trimmed by 4 bases and J by 4 bases, leaving 11 bases between them. Germline assignment: CDR1 MDHEN and CDR2 SYDVKM. This CDR3 comprises 14 residues. Here the CDR3 DNA reads TGTGCCAGCAGTTCAGCTTTCGAAAATCAGCCCCAGCATTTT. Its translation is CASSSAFENQPQHF.

This clone was counted a few times. The rearrangement uses TRBV5-1 and TRBJ2-1; 9 nucleotides line up with TRBD2. Germline loops: CDR1 SGHRS, CDR2 YFSETQ. With V trimmed by 6 bases and J by 4 bases, 5 bases remained unmatched. This CDR3 is 14 amino acids long. The CDR3 region has the DNA TGCGCCAGCACAGGCCTAGCGGGGTACAATGAGCAGTTCTTC. Translated: CASTGLAGYNEQFF.

This clone showed up many times. This chain links TRBV15 with TRBJ1-4; D is unresolved. The CDR3 is made up of 15 amino acids. The germline V gene encodes CDR1 LNHNV and CDR2 YYDKDF (reference sequence). V was clipped by 5 bases and J by 5 bases, with 15 bases between them. This chain's CDR3 is CATSSQEGRNEKLFF. The CDR3 nucleotides read TGTGCCACCAGCTCCCAGGAGGGCCGGAATGAAAAACTGTTTTTT. The complete variable domain, with remaining parts taken from reference TRBV15 and TRBJ1-4, reads DAMVIQNPRYQVTQFGKPVTLSCSQTLNHNVMYWYQQKSSQAPKLLFHYYDKDFNNEADTPDNFQSRRPNTSFCFLDIRSPGLGDTAMYLCATSSQEGRNEKLFFGSGTQLSVL.

There are a few counts of this clone. Other DNA sequences from this sample encode an identical CDR3 as well. The chain couples TRBV7-2 to TRBJ2-1; TRBD2 might be the D (5 bases). Trimming pared 4 bases from V and 6 bases from J, leaving 10 bases between. The length of the CDR3 is 13 residues. CDR1 and CDR2 (germline): SGHTA, FQGNSA. CDR3 in DNA: TGTGCCAGCAGCTCACATCGGGGCAATGAGCAGTTCTTC. It translates to CASSSHRGNEQFF.

This clone has only a few counts. This chain's CDR3 is CASSRPDADTQYF. For the CDR3, the DNA is TGTGCCAGCAGCCGCCCGGACGCAGATACGCAGTATTTT. The V gene is TRBV7-6, the J gene TRBJ2-3; D ambiguous. Trimming cost V 5 bases and J 4 bases, with 10 bases left between them. Germline loops: CDR1 SGHVS, CDR2 FNYEAQ. The CDR3 sequence is 13 residues long.

J is TRBJ2-5 and V is TRBV5-1, with D tentatively TRBD2 (5 bases). The CDR3 length is 16 residues. Germline-derived CDR1 and CDR2 are SGHRS and YFSETQ. V lost 0 bases, J lost 1 base, and 13 bases lay in between. CDR3 DNA sequence: TGCGCCAGCAGCTTGGTACAGCGGAGCCGCCAAGAGACCCAGTACTTC. Its protein product is CASSLVQRSRQETQYF. The whole variable domain, filled in from reference TRBV5-1 and TRBJ2-5, reads KAGVTQTPRYLIKTRGQQVTLSCSPISGHRSVSWYQQTPGQGLQFLFEYFSETQRNKGNFPGRFSGRQFSNSRSEMNVSTLELGDSALYLCASSLVQRSRQETQYFGPGTRLLVL.

This clone was counted only a few times. The genes are TRBV28 and TRBJ1-2; weak D call: TRBD1 (5 bases). V lost 8 bases to trimming and J lost 4 bases, with 11 bases between them. Per the germline V gene, CDR1 is MDHEN and CDR2 is SYDVKM. The CDR3 runs 12 residues. Written as DNA, the CDR3 is TGTGCCAGCCTAGGGGACTTCTATGGCTACACCTTC. The encoded protein is CASLGDFYGYTF.

V and J are TRBV4-2 and TRBJ2-3, with 10 bases fitting TRBD2. CDR1 is LGHNA, CDR2 YNFKEQ, per germline. With V trimmed by 0 bases and J by 4 bases, 4 bases remained unmatched. The length of the CDR3 is 16 residues. The CDR3 coding sequence is TGTGCCAGCAGCCAAGATACTAGCGGGAATCCAGATACGCAGTATTTT. Translated, it gives CASSQDTSGNPDTQYF.

The rearrangement links TRBV15 to TRBJ2-7; 10 nucleotides align to TRBD2. Germline V gives CDR1 LNHNV, CDR2 YYDKDF (reference sequence). CDR3 size: 13 residues. V dropped 3 bases and J dropped 6; count of bases not matched to a gene: 2. The CDR3 loop is CATSRLAGAEQYF. In nucleotides, the CDR3 is TGTGCCACCAGCAGGCTAGCGGGAGCCGAGCAGTACTTC.

V and J are TRBV25-1 and TRBJ2-3; 13 bases map to TRBD2. The V gene end was trimmed by 3 bases and the J gene end by 4 bases; junction bases not matched to a gene: 7. In germline, CDR1 is MGHDK, CDR2 SYGVNS. The CDR3 contains 17 residues. For the CDR3, the DNA is TGTGCCAGCAGTGAGCGGGGGACTAGCGGGATTGCAGATACGCAGTATTTT. As protein: CASSERGTSGIADTQYF.

The chain is built from TRBV6-5 and TRBJ2-7, with D maybe TRBD1 (5 bases). This CDR3 has 15 residues. The germline V gene encodes CDR1 MNHEY and CDR2 SVGAGI. The germline V and J ends were trimmed by 6 bases and 5 bases, with 20 bases remaining between them. DNA of the CDR3: TGTGCCAGCAGGCCTTGGGGCGGAAAGTTAGACGAGCAGTACTTC. Protein product: CASRPWGGKLDEQYF.

This clone was seen more than once but under ten times. The chain has TRBV7-8 and TRBJ2-1; TRBD2 matches 7 bases. Germline values: CDR1 SGHVS, CDR2 FQNEAQ. The CDR3 is made up of 15 amino acids. With V trimmed by 1 base and J by 13 bases, 13 bases remained unmatched. CDR3 in amino acids: CASSLGSTTSVGQFF. CDR3 coding DNA: TGTGCCAGCAGCTTAGGCTCGACCACTAGCGTAGGCCAGTTCTTC.

This clone was seen only a few times. The chain is built from TRBV4-3 and TRBJ2-3, with D tentatively TRBD2 (5 bases). This CDR3 is built from 17 residues. Germline assignment: CDR1 LGHNA and CDR2 YSLEER. Trimming pared 0 bases from V and 3 bases from J, leaving 16 bases between. This CDR3 reads CASSQDLLDSATDTQYF. The CDR3 nucleotides read TGCGCCAGCAGCCAAGATCTACTAGACTCCGCGACAGATACGCAGTATTTT.

This clone was found a few times. The chain links TRBV4-2 to TRBJ1-1, with unresolved D. Trimming took off 1 base at V and 1 base at J, with 7 bases between the two ends. This CDR3 region has 14 residues. Germline loops: CDR1 LGHNA, CDR2 YNFKEQ. CDR3 region: CASSQGSRNTEAFF. As DNA, the CDR3 is TGTGCCAGCAGCCAAGGGAGCAGGAACACTGAAGCTTTCTTT.

The CDR3 nucleotides read TGTGCCAGCAGCCAAAACTATGGCTACACCTTC. As protein: CASSQNYGYTF. The V and J genes are TRBV16 and TRBJ1-2; D gene unclear. V was pared by 2 bases and J by 2 bases, with 0 bases between. CDR1 and CDR2 from the germline V gene are KGHSY and FQNENV. The CDR3 consists of 11 residues.